This TCR beta chain was sequenced in a study of T cells after yellow fever vaccination. Study details: Separation of EM, EMRA, CM and Tscm memory subsets by sorting relied on CD3, CD45RA, CCR7 and CD95. Preparation of the low-cell-number fractions used SMART-Seq v4 Ultra Low Input. Study findings and constraints: Few clonotypes appeared in both CD4 and CD8 compartments. In post-booster samples, most primary-vaccination clones reappeared (around 95% CD4, 88% CD8).

Trimming took 5 bases from V and 4 from J, leaving 20 bases between them. The germline V gene encodes CDR1 PRHDT and CDR2 FYEKMQ (reference sequence). This CDR3 comprises 16 residues. TCRdb reprocessed the 5' RACE reads with MiXCR, giving one entry per CDR3 protein. The data show about 27,000 distinct CDR3 sequences, 4.5% seen once. The V and J genes are TRBV13 and TRBJ1-2; D not resolved. This specimen consisted of PBMCs, either bulk or a sorted T-cell subset (CD4+, CD8+, memory, or dextramer-sorted; not recorded which), obtained on the day of the yellow fever booster vaccination. The source is a man between 18 and 29 years old who received the YFV17D yellow fever vaccine. The CDR3 spells CASSIETGGWTYGYTF. The CDR3 DNA follows: TGTGCCAGCAGCATAGAGACCGGTGGGTGGACCTATGGCTACACCTTC. Drawing the rest from reference TRBV13 and TRBJ1-2, the complete variable domain is AAGVIQSPRHLIKEKRETATLKCYPIPRHDTVYWYQQGPGQDPQFLISFYEKMQSDKGSIPDRFSAQQFSDYHSELNMSSLELGDSALYFCASSIETGGWTYGYTFGSGTRLTVV.